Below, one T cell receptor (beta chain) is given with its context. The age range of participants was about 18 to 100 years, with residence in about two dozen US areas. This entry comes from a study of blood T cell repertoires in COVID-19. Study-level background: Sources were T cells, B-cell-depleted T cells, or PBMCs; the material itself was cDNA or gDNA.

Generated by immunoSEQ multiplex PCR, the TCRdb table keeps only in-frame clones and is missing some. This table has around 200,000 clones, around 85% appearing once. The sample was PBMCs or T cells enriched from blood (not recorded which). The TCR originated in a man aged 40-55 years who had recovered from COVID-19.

The CDR3 is CASSQDGGSYEAFF. The CDR3 DNA reads TGTGCCAGCAGCCAAGACGGCGGAAGCTATGAAGCTTTCTTT. This rearrangement joins TRBV3-1 (or the pseudogene TRBV3-2) to TRBJ1-1; no firm D call. Germline lookup yields CDR1 LGHDT and CDR2 YNNKEL (reference sequence). The ends were cut back, 0 bases at V and 7 bases at J, with 12 bases in the middle. The CDR3 has 14 residues.